The clone carrying this T cell receptor beta chain was observed once. What it binds is not known. cDNA libraries of TCR beta carried unique molecular identifiers. Each sample of 1 to 10 million input T cells yielded approximately 500,000 cDNA molecules, so each molecule approximated one T cell. MiXCR, run by TCRdb on the PCR reads, gives a single entry per CDR3 protein. The sample contains hundreds of thousands of distinct CDR3 sequences, 25% to 30% of which appear only once. This CDR3 is 13 amino acids long. V lost 1 base and J 7 bases, leaving 9 bases between the germline ends. Germline CDR1 and CDR2: SGHRS and YFSETQ. The record originates from a study of post-analysis software for immune sequencing data. Study-wide background: Progressive-relapsing, secondary progressive and relapsing-remitting multiple sclerosis were among the disease courses included. The study, taken as a whole, reports: Multiple sclerosis patients had significantly lower normalized Chao1 diversity than controls. Batch-mates among the samples co-clustered strongly by F measure. Roughly five TRBV segments were significantly more frequent in patients than in controls. TRBV5-6, TRBV5-1 and TRBV20-1 were among these segments.

Sequencing was done on a sample of blood. The gene calls are TRBV5-1 and TRBJ2-1; possible D gene TRBD1, 6 bases. This sequence was found in a girl aged 5 to 17 with multiple sclerosis. CDR3 nucleotide sequence: TGCGCCAGCAGCTTGCACAGGGCAAATGAGCAGTTCTTC. Its translation: CASSLHRANEQFF.